This T cell receptor (beta chain) was documented in a study of blood T cells in healthy people across ages. About the research overall: Using template switching, researchers captured about one barcoded beta molecule for each two T cells. Findings and limits, study-wide: Significant beta diversity loss was already apparent by age about 42, declining roughly linearly. Relative to aged donors, long-lived donors carried more naive CD4+ cells and displayed higher diversity.

A second PCR, run for about 7 to 11 cycles, used a sample-barcoded 5' primer plus a J-beta primer mix. Each sample yielded at least 2.5 million CDR3-containing paired-end reads. MiXCR was run by TCRdb on the 5' RACE reads, yielding one entry per CDR3 protein. The data contain about 1.1 million distinct CDR3 sequences, 35% to 40% of them singletons. The CDR3 is made up of 14 amino acids. Trimming took off 5 bases at V and 5 bases at J, with 13 bases between the two ends. The germline V gene has CDR1 SGHTA and CDR2 FQGNSA. About this clonotype itself: Its antigen is as yet unknown.

The receptor comes from a man in his late teens or twenties in good health. The gene calls are TRBV7-2 and TRBJ2-4; D gene ambiguous. Sequencing was carried out using blood. For the CDR3, the DNA is TGTGCCAGCAGCCTACCTGGGTTCCAAAACATTCAGTACTTC. Residues: CASSLPGFQNIQYF.